A selection of T cell receptor beta chains follows, all from one sample in a study of regulatory T cells in long-lasting Graves disease. TCRdb reprocessed the multiplex PCR reads via MiXCR and lists one record per CDR3 protein. The table includes 350,000 to 550,000 distinct CDR3 sequences, roughly 15% detected once. This sample also belongs to another study, concerning T cells in Graves' hyperthyroidism and ophthalmopathy.

The sequencing here drew on peripheral blood mononuclear cells (PBMCs), taken at new diagnosis, from a patient treated with antithyroid drugs. The source is a woman aged 18-29 years with Graves disease. The CDR3 runs from the conserved cysteine through the conserved F or W.

14 TRBV28 CASTTTGIAYEQYF
14 TRBV18 CASSPGRTNYGYTF
13 TRBV19 CASSAAGNTEAFF
16 TRBV6-1 CASSVSSGYSTDTQYF
15 TRBV12-3/TRBV12-4 CASSPHVGSFNEQFF
13 TRBV20-1 CSAARAGEYGQYF
18 TRBV7-9 CASSLESGRPEINNEQFF
14 TRBV10-3 CAISESGGNQPQHF
14 TRBV28 CASSPPSNQETQYF
15 TRBV28 CASSPGPSSGNTIYF
13 TRBV7-9 CASSFYSGYGYTF
15 TRBV27 CASSSGTGIYYEQYF
15 TRBV7-3 CASSFEGARTGELFF
14 TRBV20-1 CSARDNDRAGGYTF
14 TRBV6-6 CASSYSMPNSPLHF
18 TRBV12-3/TRBV12-4 CASSPGSLLGNPGNTIYF
16 TRBV6-1 CASSGPQGSGANVLTF
18 TRBV5-6 CASSLEGAPISGANVLTF
13 TRBV5-1 CASSLAQNQPQHF
15 TRBV5-1 CASSLDRLEYTEAFF
15 TRBV11-1 CASSLAGGLQNEQFF
16 TRBV7-9 CASSFKQVLAEETQYF
14 TRBV7-2 CASSIRTIQETQYF
16 TRBV7-2 CASSLGGALPSGEQYF
14 TRBV7-6 CASSLEAGGDTQYF
15 TRBV20-1 CSAISLAGTYNEQFF
14 TRBV2 CASSDRDSFYEQYF
17 TRBV7-9 CASSLGAPTVGTDTQYF
16 TRBV3-1 CASSQWASGYTDTQYF
14 TRBV2 CASNLGTSSAEAFF
12 TRBV20-1 CSAMGPRWTQYF
17 TRBV29-1 CSVVSFGETSFYNEQFF
14 TRBV27 CASSPGQGGQPQHF
14 TRBV28 CASRWGLANNEQFF
17 TRBV6-1 CASSARDTVSPNQPQHF
17 TRBV14 CASSPPAVDRGFYEQYF
17 TRBV7-2 CASSLVGGVMVGNIQYF
16 TRBV20-1 CSAQTRSGSSYNEQFF
15 TRBV28 CASIRAGPRPYGYTF
17 TRBV18 CASSPYTGTSGRGEQFF
12 TRBV7-3 CASSSIRQGPFF
13 TRBV4-1 CASSQDSVQPQHF
15 TRBV7-9 CASSLFVEDNSPLHF
15 TRBV5-1 CASNPTGVVAYEQYF
15 TRBV7-9 CASSLVVQLQETQYF
13 TRBV12-3/TRBV12-4 CASRQRSTDTQYF
14 TRBV6-1 CASSLREMYNEQFF
17 TRBV19 CASSIVGGPWDRSIQYF
15 TRBV5-1 CASSSSTASYNEQFF
14 TRBV12-3/TRBV12-4 CASSENALPYGYTF
14 TRBV20-1 CSASLAGVYNEQFF
17 TRBV29-1 CSVEIVTGSIRSNEQFF